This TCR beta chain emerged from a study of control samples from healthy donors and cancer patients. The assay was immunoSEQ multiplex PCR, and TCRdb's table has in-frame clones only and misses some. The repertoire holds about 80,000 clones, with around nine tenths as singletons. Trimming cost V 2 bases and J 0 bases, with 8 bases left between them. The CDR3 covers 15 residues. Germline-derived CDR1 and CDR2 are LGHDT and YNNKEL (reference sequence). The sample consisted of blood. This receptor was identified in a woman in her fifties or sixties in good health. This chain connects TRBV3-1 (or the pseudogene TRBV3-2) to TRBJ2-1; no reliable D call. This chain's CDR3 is CASSQTVNSYNEQFF. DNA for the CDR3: TGTGCCAGCAGCCAAACAGTAAACTCCTACAATGAGCAGTTCTTC.